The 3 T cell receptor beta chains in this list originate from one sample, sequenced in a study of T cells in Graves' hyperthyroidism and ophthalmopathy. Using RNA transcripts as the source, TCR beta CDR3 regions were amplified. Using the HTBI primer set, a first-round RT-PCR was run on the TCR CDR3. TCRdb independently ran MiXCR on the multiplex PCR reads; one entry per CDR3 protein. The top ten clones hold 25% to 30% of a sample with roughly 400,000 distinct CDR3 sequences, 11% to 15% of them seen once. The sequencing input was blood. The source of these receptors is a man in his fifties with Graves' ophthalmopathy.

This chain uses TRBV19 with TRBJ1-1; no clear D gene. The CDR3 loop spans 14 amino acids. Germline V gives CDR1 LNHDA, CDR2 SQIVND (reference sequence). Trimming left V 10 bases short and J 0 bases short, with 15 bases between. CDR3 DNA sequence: TGTGCCACCAAAGTCGGGGAATTGAACACTGAAGCTTTCTTT. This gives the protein CATKVGELNTEAFF. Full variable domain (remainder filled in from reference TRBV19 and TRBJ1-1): DGGITQSPKYLFRKEGQNVTLSCEQNLNHDAMYWYRQDPGQGLRLIYYSQIVNDFQKGDIAEGYSVSREKKESFPLTVTSAQKNPTAFYLCATKVGELNTEAFFGQGTRLTVV.

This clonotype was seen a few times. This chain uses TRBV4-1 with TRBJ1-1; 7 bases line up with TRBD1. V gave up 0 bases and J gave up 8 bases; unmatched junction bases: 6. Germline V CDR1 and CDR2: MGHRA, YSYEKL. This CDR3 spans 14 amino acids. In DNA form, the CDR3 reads TGCGCCAGCAGCCAAGATATTTTGGACAGGGAAGCTTTCTTT. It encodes CASSQDILDREAFF.

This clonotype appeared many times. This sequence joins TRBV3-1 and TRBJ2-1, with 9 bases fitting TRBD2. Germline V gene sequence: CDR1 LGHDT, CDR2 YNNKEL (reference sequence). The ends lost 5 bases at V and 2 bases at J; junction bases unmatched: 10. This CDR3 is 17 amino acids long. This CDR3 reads CASSARTSANAYNEQFF. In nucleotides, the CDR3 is TGTGCCAGCAGCGCTCGGACTAGCGCGAATGCCTACAATGAGCAGTTCTTC.